These 25 T cell receptor beta chains came from one sample sequenced in a study of blood T cell repertoires in COVID-19. Clones were sequenced by immunoSEQ multiplex PCR, and TCRdb holds only the in-frame ones, with some missing. Of about 180,000 clones in the sample, approximately 81% were seen once. The specimen sequenced was peripheral blood. Receptors originate from a person aged 70 to 79 with COVID-19, enrolled during active disease.

The V and J genes are TRBV20-1 and TRBJ1-5, with 7 nucleotides matching TRBD1. V shed 3 bases and J 7 bases; nucleotides not matched to a gene: 6. CDR3 length: 13 amino acids. The V gene's germline CDR1 is DFQATT and CDR2 SNEGSKA (reference sequence). The CDR3 bases are TGCAGTGCTAGTCAAGGGGGCGAGCAGCCCCAGCATTTT. As protein: CSASQGGEQPQHF.

This chain connects TRBV5-5 to TRBJ2-7, with no clear D. Germline V gene sequence: CDR1 SGHKS, CDR2 YYEKEE (reference sequence). The germline V and J ends were trimmed by 1 base and 3 bases, with 8 bases remaining between them. The CDR3 consists of 13 residues. The DNA of the CDR3 is TGTGCCAGCAGCTTGAGCGAATACTACGAGCAGTACTTC. Its translation is CASSLSEYYEQYF.

The rearrangement joins TRBV9 to TRBJ2-7; 7 positions match TRBD2. CDR1 and CDR2 from the germline V gene are SGDLS and YYNGEE. V trimming: 0 bases; J trimming: 0 bases; junction bases outside the gene matches: 3. The CDR3 is 15 residues long. CDR3 residues: CASSVAASGSYEQYF. DNA for the CDR3: TGTGCCAGCAGCGTAGCGGCTAGCGGCTCCTACGAGCAGTACTTC.

The rearrangement links TRBV6-2 or TRBV6-3 to TRBJ2-1; 8 bases are a match to TRBD2. V was clipped by 0 bases and J by 6 bases; unmatched bases: 4. Per germline, CDR1 MNHEY and CDR2 SVGEGT. The CDR3 spans 15 residues. The CDR3 nucleotides read TGTGCCAGCAGTTACTCTAGCGGGATGGGCAATGAGCAGTTCTTC. Translation: CASSYSSGMGNEQFF.

This clone turned up a few times. The chain joins TRBV23-1 to TRBJ1-3; the D is unclear. TRBV23-1 is an ORF, and what it does is uncertain. This CDR3 is built from 13 residues. V gave up 7 bases and J gave up 0 bases, with 7 bases separating them. This CDR3 is CASTGFSGNTIYF. In nucleotides, the CDR3 is TGCGCCAGCACGGGATTCTCTGGAAACACCATATATTTT.

This clone has just a few counts. This chain uses TRBV23-1 with TRBJ2-7; 9 bases match TRBD1. TRBV23-1 is given ORF status, its function remaining uncertain. This CDR3 has 14 residues. V was pared by 8 bases and J by 1 base, with 6 bases of the junction left unmatched. The CDR3 reads CASEGGTGSYEQYF. The DNA of the CDR3 is TGCGCCAGCGAAGGTGGGACAGGGTCCTACGAGCAGTACTTC.

The V and J genes are TRBV19 and TRBJ1-1; no reliable D call. Germline V lookup: CDR1 LNHDA, CDR2 SQIVND (reference sequence). V was cut by 7 bases and J by 5 bases, with 26 bases left in between. The CDR3 extends over 17 amino acids. CDR3 region: CASTHSAEYYRGTEAFF. The DNA of the CDR3 is TGTGCCAGTACCCACTCGGCGGAGTACTACAGAGGGACTGAAGCTTTCTTT.

The gene calls are TRBV19 and TRBJ2-5; 9 bases line up with TRBD2. Trimming removed 0 bases from V and 6 bases from J; junction bases left unmatched: 8. The CDR3 spans 16 residues. Germline values: CDR1 LNHDA, CDR2 SQIVND (reference sequence). The CDR3 bases are TGTGCCAGTAGTATAGAAGGGCTAGCGGGGATGAAGACCCAGTACTTC. Its translation is CASSIEGLAGMKTQYF.

Concerning this clone: Germline and junction disagree at one end, which may indicate a read error. This chain links TRBV3-1 (or the pseudogene TRBV3-2) with TRBJ2-7; TRBD1 agrees at 8 bases. The CDR3 runs 13 residues. Germline V gives CDR1 LGHDT, CDR2 YNNKEL (reference sequence). The CDR3 spells CASSQGGGTGRDF. The CDR3 nucleotides read TGTGCCAGCAGCCAAGGCGGTGGGACAGGCAGGGACTTC.

This clone was detected a few times. V usage is TRBV29-1 and J usage is TRBJ1-1; no definite D call. The CDR3 spans 10 residues. Germline V CDR1 and CDR2: SQVTM, ANQGSEA. The germline V and J ends were trimmed by 7 bases and 4 bases, with 7 bases remaining between them. CDR3 nucleotide sequence: TGCAGCGCCCAAATCACTGAAGCTTTCTTT. As protein: CSAQITEAFF.

V usage is TRBV9 and J usage is TRBJ1-3; D is perhaps TRBD1 (5 bases). Germline assignment: CDR1 SGDLS and CDR2 YYNGEE. Trimming took off 2 bases at V and 5 bases at J, with 14 bases between the two ends. The CDR3 contains 15 residues. The CDR3, as DNA: TGTGCCAGCAGCGTGGATGCGGGACGCAGAAACACCATATATTTT. Protein product: CASSVDAGRRNTIYF. Combining the CDR3 with reference TRBV9 and TRBJ1-3 gives the whole variable domain DSGVTQTPKHLITATGQRVTLRCSPRSGDLSVYWYQQSLDQGLQFLIQYYNGEERAKGNILERFSAQQFPDLHSELNLSSLELGDSALYFCASSVDAGRRNTIYFGEGSWLTVV.

The chain employs TRBV24-1 and TRBJ1-5; D perhaps matches TRBD1 (5 bases). Germline loops: CDR1 KGHDR, CDR2 SFDVKD. The CDR3 spans 14 residues. V lost 7 bases to trimming and J lost 5 bases, with 14 bases between them. The CDR3: CATSGGDVDQPQHF. The CDR3 nucleotides read TGTGCCACCAGCGGCGGGGACGTAGATCAGCCCCAGCATTTT.

The V and J genes are TRBV6-6 and TRBJ2-2; D is unclear. Trimming left V 6 bases short and J 0 bases short, with 5 bases between. The germline V gene encodes CDR1 MNHNY and CDR2 SVGAGI (reference sequence). The CDR3 runs 13 residues. The CDR3 region has the DNA TGTGCCAGCAGAGCATCGAACACCGGGGAGCTGTTTTTT. Translating gives CASRASNTGELFF.

The rearrangement links TRBV15 to TRBJ1-2, with D possibly being TRBD1 (6 bases). The V gene lost 1 base and the J gene lost 6 bases, with 24 bases spanning the gap. The CDR3 covers 18 residues. Germline CDR1 is LNHNV and CDR2 is YYDKDF (reference sequence). The CDR3 coding sequence is TGTGCCACCAGCAGAGTTCTGGCAGGGGCGCCTATCCGTGATGGCTACACCTTC. Translation: CATSRVLAGAPIRDGYTF.

The chain employs TRBV27 and TRBJ2-1, with TRBD2 matching over 7 bases. Trimming took 5 bases from V and 6 from J; bases not matched to a gene: 10. The CDR3 has 15 amino acids. The germline CDR1 and CDR2 sequences are MNHEY and SMNVEV (reference sequence). The CDR3 here is CASSLASGVGNEQFF. DNA of the CDR3: TGTGCCAGCAGTCTGGCTAGCGGAGTGGGCAATGAGCAGTTCTTC.

This clone was picked up one time. The chain recombines TRBV27 with TRBJ1-2, with D tentatively TRBD1 (5 bases). The CDR3 has 15 residues. V lost 3 bases, J lost 8 bases, and 19 bases lay in between. The germline V gene has CDR1 MNHEY and CDR2 SMNVEV (reference sequence). This CDR3 reads CASSFSRDQAGGYTF. The CDR3 bases are TGTGCCAGCAGTTTCAGCAGGGATCAAGCGGGGGGCTACACCTTC.

This clone was recorded only once. The V gene is TRBV27, the J gene TRBJ2-7, with D perhaps TRBD1 (5 bases). Per the germline V gene, CDR1 is MNHEY and CDR2 is SMNVEV (reference sequence). V was trimmed by 8 bases and J by 4 bases, leaving 18 bases between them. The CDR3 consists of 14 residues. CDR3 region: CASGSGQGGYEQYF. The CDR3 region has the DNA TGTGCCAGCGGGTCCGGGCAGGGCGGTTACGAGCAGTACTTC.

The gene calls are TRBV19 and TRBJ1-5; 9 bases map to TRBD1. Germline V CDR1 and CDR2: LNHDA, SQIVND (reference sequence). The junction had 10 bases not matched to a gene; V was cut back by 5 bases and J by 5 bases. CDR3 length: 16 residues. The CDR3 DNA reads TGTGCCAGTAGTCTACTCCGGGACAGGGACTATCAGCCCCAGCATTTT. Residues: CASSLLRDRDYQPQHF.

The rearrangement uses TRBV7-9 and TRBJ1-1; tentative D call: TRBD1 (5 bases). Between the trimmed V and J ends, which lost 3 bases and 1 base, there was a span of 15 bases. The CDR3 consists of 16 residues. In germline, CDR1 is SEHNR, CDR2 FQNEAQ (reference sequence). CDR3 in amino acids: CASSFPKGAPNTEAFF. The DNA for the CDR3 is TGTGCCAGCAGCTTCCCAAAAGGGGCTCCGAACACTGAAGCTTTCTTT.

The V call is TRBV19, the J call TRBJ1-2; 9 nucleotides match TRBD1. This CDR3 has 17 residues. The junction had 14 bases not matched to a gene; V was cut back by 5 bases and J by 4 bases. CDR1 LNHDA and CDR2 SQIVND come from the germline V gene (reference sequence). CDR3 DNA: TGTGCCAGTAGTCTCACCGGGACAGGGCGCGCTTCCTATGGCTACACCTTC. This encodes CASSLTGTGRASYGYTF.

J is TRBJ1-6 and V is TRBV7-2; TRBD1 matches 8 bases. Per the germline V gene, CDR1 is SGHTA and CDR2 is FQGNSA. V trimming: 2 bases; J trimming: 7 bases; junction bases outside the gene matches: 7. The CDR3 runs 16 residues. CDR3 residues: CASSLTRTGTNSPLHF. CDR3 bases: TGTGCCAGCAGCTTAACTCGGACAGGGACCAATTCACCCCTCCACTTT.

This chain joins TRBV30 and TRBJ1-5; D gene uncertain. Germline-derived CDR1 and CDR2 are GTSNPN and SVGIG (reference sequence). The germline V and J ends were trimmed by 1 base and 3 bases, with 7 bases remaining between them. The CDR3 has 13 residues. The CDR3 sequence: CAWSGGINQPQHF. The DNA of the CDR3 is TGTGCCTGGAGTGGAGGGATCAATCAGCCCCAGCATTTT.

The V and J genes are TRBV24-1 and TRBJ2-5; a weak D match, TRBD2 (6 bases). The CDR3 contains 13 residues. CDR1 is KGHDR, CDR2 SFDVKD, per germline. V gave up 6 bases and J gave up 5 bases, with 12 bases separating them. The CDR3 sequence: CATSRVGSETQYF. Written as DNA, the CDR3 is TGTGCCACCAGTCGGGTCGGGAGCGAGACCCAGTACTTC.

This clone occurred a few times. This chain links TRBV19 with TRBJ1-5; the D gene is possibly TRBD1 (5 bases). V was clipped by 3 bases and J by 7 bases, with 10 bases between them. The CDR3 is made up of 13 amino acids. Germline CDR1 and CDR2: LNHDA and SQIVND (reference sequence). The CDR3: CASSIQKGQPQHF. The CDR3 coding sequence is TGTGCCAGTAGTATCCAAAAGGGGCAGCCCCAGCATTTT.

This chain connects TRBV7-8 to TRBJ1-5; 7 bases are shared with TRBD1. The CDR3 contains 14 residues. Germline V gives CDR1 SGHVS, CDR2 FQNEAQ. With V trimmed by 5 bases and J by 5 bases, 6 bases remained unmatched. The CDR3 DNA reads TGTGCCAGCAGCGCCAGACAGGGTCATCAGCCCCAGCATTTT. Translation: CASSARQGHQPQHF.